Presented here are 18 T cell receptor beta chains from one specimen sequenced in a study of T cell responses to AZD1222 COVID-19 vaccine. This table comes from immunoSEQ multiplex PCR, and its TCRdb copy is limited to in-frame clones, with some not included. In the table there are 130,000 to 150,000 clones, 85% to 95% of which are singletons. The sample was peripheral blood, taken after recovery from COVID-19. The receptors here all came from an adult who had recovered from COVID-19.

This clone has only a few counts. The CDR3 here is CASKRGGNTEAFF. For the CDR3, the DNA is TGTGCCAGCAAGAGAGGAGGAAACACTGAAGCTTTCTTT. The chain is built from TRBV25-1 and TRBJ1-1; the D is unclear. The germline V gene encodes CDR1 MGHDK and CDR2 SYGVNS. The CDR3 consists of 13 residues. V gave up 7 bases and J gave up 2 bases, with 11 bases separating them.

The chain has TRBV10-3 and TRBJ2-7, with 15 bases identical to TRBD2. V was pared by 10 bases and J by 6 bases, with 4 bases of the junction left unmatched. The length of the CDR3 is 13 residues. The germline gives CDR1 ENHRY, CDR2 SYGVKD. The CDR3 region has the DNA TGTGCCAGTGGACTAGCGGGAGGGAGCGAGCAGTACTTC. It specifies CASGLAGGSEQYF.

CDR3 in amino acids: CASSLSRGGANVLTF. CDR3 nucleotide sequence: TGTGCCAGCAGTTTATCCCGGGGTGGGGCCAACGTCCTGACTTTC. The chain links TRBV28 to TRBJ2-6, with D possibly TRBD2 on 5 matching bases. V lost 1 base and J 3 bases, leaving 7 bases between the germline ends. Germline values: CDR1 MDHEN, CDR2 SYDVKM. The CDR3 sequence is 15 residues long.

The chain combines TRBV5-1 with TRBJ1-4, with D maybe TRBD1 (5 bases). V lost 0 bases and J 3 bases, leaving 18 bases between the germline ends. Germline CDR1 SGHRS, CDR2 YFSETQ. CDR3 size: 18 residues. CDR3 DNA sequence: TGCGCCAGCAGCTTGGCGCCTGATGTAGCGGGACCTAATGAAAAACTGTTTTTT. Translation gives CASSLAPDVAGPNEKLFF.

The rearrangement joins TRBV7-6 to TRBJ2-2, with 9 bases identical to TRBD1. Per the germline V gene, CDR1 is SGHVS and CDR2 is FNYEAQ. V was pared by 5 bases and J by 1 base, with 2 bases of the junction left unmatched. The CDR3 sequence is 15 residues long. The CDR3 DNA reads TGTGCCAGCAGCCCGGACAGGGGGAACACCGGGGAGCTGTTTTTT. It yields the protein CASSPDRGNTGELFF.

This clone has just one count. This sample includes further DNA sequences coding for the same CDR3. This sequence joins TRBV6-1 and TRBJ1-5; no clear D. Germline values: CDR1 MNHNS, CDR2 SASEGT. The CDR3 extends over 13 amino acids. V lost 3 bases and J lost 2, with 5 bases in between. The CDR3 DNA is TGTGCCAGCAGTGAGAGGGGCAATCAGCCCCAGCATTTT. It encodes CASSERGNQPQHF.

The chain has TRBV7-9 and TRBJ1-2; 8 bases align to TRBD1. CDR1 is SEHNR and CDR2 is FQNEAQ in the germline V gene (reference sequence). The length of the CDR3 is 16 residues. The junction had 6 bases not matched to a gene; V was cut back by 1 base and J by 2 bases. Here the CDR3 reads CASSLVNRDRNYGYTF. The CDR3 coding sequence is TGTGCCAGCAGCTTAGTGAACCGGGACAGGAACTATGGCTACACCTTC.

The chain combines TRBV28 with TRBJ2-7, with D possibly matching TRBD2 (8 bases). Germline lookup yields CDR1 MDHEN and CDR2 SYDVKM. The V end lost 4 bases, the J end lost 6 bases, and 22 bases lay between the germline ends. The CDR3 sequence is 16 residues long. The CDR3 DNA reads as TGTGCCAGCAGTTCACCGGGAGGGCAGGGGGTAGGCGAGCAGTACTTC. Residues: CASSSPGGQGVGEQYF.

The chain links TRBV6-1 to TRBJ2-3, with 8 nucleotides matching TRBD1. CDR3 length equals 16 residues. Germline assignment: CDR1 MNHNS and CDR2 SASEGT. V lost 0 bases to trimming and J lost 6 bases; unmatched junction nucleotides: 8. The CDR3 DNA is TGTGCCAGCAGTGAAGCTGGACAGGGAGGATCGGATACGCAGTATTTT. This gives the protein CASSEAGQGGSDTQYF.

The chain uses TRBV9 and TRBJ2-1; D unresolved. The ends were cut back, 5 bases at V and 0 bases at J, with 15 bases in the middle. Germline values: CDR1 SGDLS, CDR2 YYNGEE. The CDR3 totals 16 residues. Here the CDR3 DNA reads TGTGCCAGCAGTCGTCTTGCAGGTAGCTCCTACAATGAGCAGTTCTTC. Translating it yields CASSRLAGSSYNEQFF.

This clone was counted a single time. V usage is TRBV9 and J usage is TRBJ2-7; D is unclear. The V gene's germline CDR1 is SGDLS and CDR2 YYNGEE. The CDR3 has 14 residues. Trimming pared 0 bases from V and 6 bases from J, leaving 13 bases between. This CDR3 reads CASSVAGPPSEQYF. For the CDR3, the DNA is TGTGCCAGCAGCGTAGCCGGACCTCCCAGCGAGCAGTACTTC.

This clone was detected only once. The gene calls are TRBV4-1 and TRBJ2-7, with D possibly matching TRBD2 (6 bases). Trimming took 5 bases from V and 0 from J, leaving 17 bases between them. This CDR3 is built from 16 residues. Germline V gene data show CDR1 as MGHRA and CDR2 as YSYEKL. CDR3 nucleotide sequence: TGCGCCAGCAGCAAGAACGTAGCGGAGCCCTCCTACGAGCAGTACTTC. This encodes CASSKNVAEPSYEQYF.

The gene calls are TRBV5-1 and TRBJ1-3; the D is unclear. The CDR3 totals 15 residues. V lost 0 bases to trimming and J lost 8 bases, with 15 bases between them. Germline assignment: CDR1 SGHRS and CDR2 YFSETQ. For the CDR3, the DNA is TGCGCCAGCAGCTTGGGTCCCGACGGAGTTGACACCATATATTTT. Its protein product is CASSLGPDGVDTIYF.

V and J are TRBV29-1 and TRBJ1-1, with 7 bases fitting TRBD1. CDR3 length equals 12 residues. CDR1 SQVTM and CDR2 ANQGSEA come from the germline V gene. The J segment lost 3 bases and the V segment lost 8 bases, leaving 6 bases of the junction unmatched. The CDR3 loop reads CSIGTVYTEAFF. CDR3 coding DNA: TGCAGCATAGGGACAGTTTACACTGAAGCTTTCTTT.

The gene calls are TRBV10-1 and TRBJ1-2; TRBD1 aligns across 8 bases. Trimming removed 4 bases from V and 7 bases from J; junction bases left unmatched: 17. The V gene's germline CDR1 is WNHNN and CDR2 SYGVQD (reference sequence). This CDR3 comprises 17 residues. The CDR3 bases are TGCGCCAGCAGTGTTGATAAGGTGGGACAGGCCTTTGGTGGCTACACCTTC. It specifies CASSVDKVGQAFGGYTF.

The chain couples TRBV10-2 to TRBJ2-7; D is undetermined. Germline V gives CDR1 WSHSY, CDR2 SAAADI. V shed 4 bases and J shed 2 bases, with 12 bases lying between them. This CDR3 contains 14 residues. CDR3 bases: TGCGCCAGCAGTGGAAAGGGTTTTGCCTACGAGCAGTACTTC. It specifies CASSGKGFAYEQYF.

The chain has TRBV5-5 and TRBJ2-1; 12 bases align to TRBD2. The V and J ends lost 4 bases and 4 bases, in that order; junction bases with no gene match: 3. The germline V gene encodes CDR1 SGHKS and CDR2 YYEKEE (reference sequence). This CDR3 has 15 amino acids. The CDR3 protein is CASSGTSGPYNEQFF. CDR3 nucleotides: TGTGCCAGCAGCGGGACTAGCGGGCCTTACAATGAGCAGTTCTTC.

V and J are TRBV28 and TRBJ2-1; 10 bases are shared with TRBD1. J gave up 7 bases and V 2 bases, and 11 bases lay outside the gene matches. The CDR3 extends over 17 amino acids. Germline loops: CDR1 MDHEN, CDR2 SYDVKM. CDR3 DNA sequence: TGTGCCAGCAGTTTAGTCGGTAGGACAGGGGGGACGAATGAGCAGTTCTTC. It translates to CASSLVGRTGGTNEQFF.